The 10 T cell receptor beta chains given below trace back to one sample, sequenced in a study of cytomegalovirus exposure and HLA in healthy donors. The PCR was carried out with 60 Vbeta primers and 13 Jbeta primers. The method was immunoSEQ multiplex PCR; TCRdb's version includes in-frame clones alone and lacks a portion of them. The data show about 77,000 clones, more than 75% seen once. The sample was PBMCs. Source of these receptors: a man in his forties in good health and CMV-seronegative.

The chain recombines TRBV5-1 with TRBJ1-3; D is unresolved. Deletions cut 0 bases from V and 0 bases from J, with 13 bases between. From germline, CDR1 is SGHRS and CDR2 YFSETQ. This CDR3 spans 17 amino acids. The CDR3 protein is CASSLGGGVSSGNTIYF. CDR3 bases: TGCGCCAGCAGCTTGGGAGGCGGAGTGAGCTCTGGAAACACCATATATTTT.

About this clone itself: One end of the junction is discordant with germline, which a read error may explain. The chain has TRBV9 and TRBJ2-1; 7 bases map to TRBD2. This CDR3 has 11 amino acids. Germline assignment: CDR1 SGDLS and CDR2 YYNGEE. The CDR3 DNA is TGTGCCAGCAGCGTAGATGGGAGGGTAGTCTTC. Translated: CASSVDGRVVF.

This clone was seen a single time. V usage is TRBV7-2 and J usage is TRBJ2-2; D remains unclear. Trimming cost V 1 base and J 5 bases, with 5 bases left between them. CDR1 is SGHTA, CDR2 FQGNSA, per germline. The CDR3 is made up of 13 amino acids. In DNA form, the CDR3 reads TGTGCCAGCAGCTTAGGCGAAACCGGGGAGCTGTTTTTT. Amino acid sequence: CASSLGETGELFF.

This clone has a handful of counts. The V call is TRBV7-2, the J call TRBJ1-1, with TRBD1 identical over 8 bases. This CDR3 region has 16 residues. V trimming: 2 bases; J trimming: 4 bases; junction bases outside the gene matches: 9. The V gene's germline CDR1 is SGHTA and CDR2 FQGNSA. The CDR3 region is CASSLMAGGAGTEAFF. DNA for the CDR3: TGTGCCAGCAGCTTAATGGCAGGGGGCGCCGGCACTGAAGCTTTCTTT.

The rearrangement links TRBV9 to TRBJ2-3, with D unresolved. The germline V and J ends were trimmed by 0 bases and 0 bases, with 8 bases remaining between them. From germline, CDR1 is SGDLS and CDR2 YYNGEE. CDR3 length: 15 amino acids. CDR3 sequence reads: CASSVGASSTDTQYF. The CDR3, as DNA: TGTGCCAGCAGCGTAGGGGCGTCTAGCACAGATACGCAGTATTTT.

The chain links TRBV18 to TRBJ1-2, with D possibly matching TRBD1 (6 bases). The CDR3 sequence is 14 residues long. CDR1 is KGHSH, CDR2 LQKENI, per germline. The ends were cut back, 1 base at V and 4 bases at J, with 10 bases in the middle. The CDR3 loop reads CASSPRTESYGYTF. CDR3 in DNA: TGTGCCAGCTCACCACGGACAGAAAGCTATGGCTACACCTTC. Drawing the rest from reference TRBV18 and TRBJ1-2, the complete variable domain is NAGVMQNPRHLVRRRGQEARLRCSPMKGHSHVYWYRQLPEEGLKFMVYLQKENIIDESGMPKERFSAEFPKEGPSILRIQQVVRGDSAAYFCASSPRTESYGYTFGSGTRLTVV.

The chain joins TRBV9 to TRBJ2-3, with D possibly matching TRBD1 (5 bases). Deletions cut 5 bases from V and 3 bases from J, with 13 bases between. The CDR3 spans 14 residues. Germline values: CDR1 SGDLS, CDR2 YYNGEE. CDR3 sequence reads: CASSGRTTTDTQYF. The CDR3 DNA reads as TGTGCCAGCAGTGGAAGGACAACAACAGATACGCAGTATTTT.

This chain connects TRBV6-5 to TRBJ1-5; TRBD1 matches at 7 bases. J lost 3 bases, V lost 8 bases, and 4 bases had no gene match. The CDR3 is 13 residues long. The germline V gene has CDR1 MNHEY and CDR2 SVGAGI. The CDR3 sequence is CASGGQNNQPQHF. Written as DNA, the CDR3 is TGTGCCAGCGGGGGACAGAACAATCAGCCCCAGCATTTT.

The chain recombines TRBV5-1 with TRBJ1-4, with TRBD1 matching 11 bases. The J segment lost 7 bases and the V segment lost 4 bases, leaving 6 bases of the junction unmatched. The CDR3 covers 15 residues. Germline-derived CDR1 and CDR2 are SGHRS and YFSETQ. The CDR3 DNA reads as TGCGCCAGCAGCACGGACAGGGGGCGGGGTGAAAAACTGTTTTTT. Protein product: CASSTDRGRGEKLFF.

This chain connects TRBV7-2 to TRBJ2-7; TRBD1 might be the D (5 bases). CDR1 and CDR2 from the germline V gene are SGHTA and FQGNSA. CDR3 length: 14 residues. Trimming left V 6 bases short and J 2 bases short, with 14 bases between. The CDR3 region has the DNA TGTGCCAGCAGGACGGGTCGACAGACCTACGAGCAGTACTTC. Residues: CASRTGRQTYEQYF. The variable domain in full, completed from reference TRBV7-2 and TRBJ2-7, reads GAGVSQSPSNKVTEKGKDVELRCDPISGHTALYWYRQSLGQGLEFLIYFQGNSAPDKSGLPSDRFSAERTGGSVSTLTIQRTQQEDSAVYLCASRTGRQTYEQYFGPGTRLTVT.